This TCR beta chain originates from a study of early T cells in non-severe SARS-CoV-2 infection. V was trimmed by 6 bases and J by 0 bases, leaving 2 bases between them. The CDR3 is 11 amino acids. Germline-derived CDR1 and CDR2 are ENHRY and SYGVKD. This clonotype was found many times. TCRdb ran MiXCR on the 5' RACE reads and lists one entry per CDR3 protein. The table shows tens of thousands of distinct CDR3 sequences, with under 15% occurring only once. The sample taken for sequencing was whole blood. The V and J genes are TRBV10-3 and TRBJ2-5; D gene ambiguous. The source is an adult who was a healthcare worker with PCR-confirmed SARS-CoV-2 infection or an uninfected control (not recorded which). Here the CDR3 reads CAIRNQETQYF. The CDR3 DNA reads TGTGCCATCAGAAACCAAGAGACCCAGTACTTC.